This T cell receptor beta chain emerged from a study of CD4+ T cells in melanoma. Overall study findings and caveats: A reported correlation linked neoantigen-specific CD4+ T cells to CD8+, macrophage and B cell function. In melanoma, neoantigen-specific CD4+ T cells reportedly differed in differentiation state.

Germline values: CDR1 SGDLS, CDR2 YYNGEE. The CDR3 loop spans 15 amino acids. J was trimmed by 1 base and V by 4 bases; bases with no gene match: 3. Profiling relied on immunoSEQ multiplex PCR, and the TCRdb table lists in-frame clones only, not all of them. In the table there are about 50,000 clones, approximately 89% of which are singletons. Notes on this clone: As yet, its antigen is unknown.

The V call is TRBV9, the J call TRBJ2-3; 10 positions agree with TRBD2. The sequence derives from a human donor with melanoma. The sequenced sample consisted of peripheral blood. CDR3 protein: CASSRLAGGTDTQYF. CDR3 DNA: TGTGCCAGCAGCCGCCTAGCGGGGGGCACAGATACGCAGTATTTT.